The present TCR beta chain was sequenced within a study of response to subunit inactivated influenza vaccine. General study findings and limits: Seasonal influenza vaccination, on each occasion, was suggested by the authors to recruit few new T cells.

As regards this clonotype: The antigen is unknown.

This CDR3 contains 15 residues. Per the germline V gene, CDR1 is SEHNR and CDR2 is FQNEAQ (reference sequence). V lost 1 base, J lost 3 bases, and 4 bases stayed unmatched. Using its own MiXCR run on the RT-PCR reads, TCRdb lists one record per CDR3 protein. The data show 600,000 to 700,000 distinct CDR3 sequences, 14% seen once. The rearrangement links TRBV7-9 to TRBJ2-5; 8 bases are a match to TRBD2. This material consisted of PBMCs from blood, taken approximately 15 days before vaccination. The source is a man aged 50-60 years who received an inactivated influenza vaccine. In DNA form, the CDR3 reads TGTGCCAGCAGCTTAGTCGGACTAGCCAAAGAGACCCAGTACTTC. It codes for CASSLVGLAKETQYF.